A single sample is the source of the 17 T cell receptor beta chains below, sequenced in a study of T-cell memory formation after mild COVID-19. One entry per CDR3 protein results from TCRdb running MiXCR on the 5' RACE reads. The sample lists some 120,000 distinct CDR3 sequences, approximately 17% occurring once. Sequences were obtained from PBMCs or a T cell subset sorted from them (not recorded which). The receptors stem from a man aged 18 to 29 who had mild COVID-19 (a few samples of this study predate the infection). Cell type and time point are not known.

This clonotype was counted a few times. This chain's CDR3 is CASSYQGWNYGYTF. For the CDR3, the DNA is TGTGCCAGCAGTTATCAGGGATGGAACTATGGCTACACCTTC. The chain combines TRBV6-5 with TRBJ1-2; D is possibly TRBD1 (5 bases). Trimming took 3 bases from V and 2 from J, leaving 10 bases between them. The CDR3 is made up of 14 amino acids. From germline, CDR1 is MNHEY and CDR2 SVGAGI.

CDR3 in amino acids: CATSDFTDTQYF. Written as DNA, the CDR3 is TGTGCCACCAGTGACTTCACAGATACGCAGTATTTT. The genes are TRBV24-1 and TRBJ2-3; D is undetermined. The CDR3 is 12 residues long. Germline V gene lookup returns CDR1 KGHDR and CDR2 SFDVKD. Trimming took off 4 bases at V and 2 bases at J, with 3 bases between the two ends.

CDR3 amino acids: CASSFFGTQYF. CDR3 nucleotide sequence: TGTGCCAGCAGCTTTTTTGGGACCCAGTACTTC. V and J are TRBV7-2 and TRBJ2-5; D remains ambiguous. Germline-derived CDR1 and CDR2 are SGHTA and FQGNSA. CDR3 length equals 11 residues. V lost 3 bases and J lost 7, with 6 bases in between.

The table lists this clonotype with a few counts. V and J are TRBV6-6 and TRBJ1-5; D uncertain. V lost 6 bases, J lost 1 base, and 10 bases lay in between. Looked up from germline, CDR1 is MNHNY and CDR2 is SVGAGI (reference sequence). The CDR3 contains 14 residues. This CDR3 is CASREGVSNQPQHF. As DNA, the CDR3 is TGTGCCAGCAGGGAAGGTGTAAGCAATCAGCCCCAGCATTTT.

Only a few counts were recorded for this clonotype. The chain links TRBV20-1 to TRBJ2-7; 11 nucleotides align to TRBD1. The germline gives CDR1 DFQATT, CDR2 SNEGSKA (reference sequence). This CDR3 is built from 13 residues. V shed 6 bases and J 7 bases; nucleotides not matched to a gene: 8. The CDR3 protein is CSATGQGVWEQYF. DNA of the CDR3: TGCAGTGCAACGGGACAGGGGGTGTGGGAGCAGTACTTC.

This chain connects TRBV12-3 or TRBV12-4 to TRBJ2-7, with D perhaps TRBD1 (6 bases). The V end was cut by 4 bases, the J end by 0 bases, with 7 bases between. The CDR3 spans 13 residues. The CDR3 here is CASSWGRSYEQYF. The CDR3 DNA is TGTGCCAGCAGTTGGGGGCGCTCCTACGAGCAGTACTTC.

The chain carries TRBV7-6 and TRBJ1-3, with D perhaps TRBD1 (6 bases). The CDR3 has 17 residues. V was clipped by 4 bases and J by 0 bases, with 16 bases between them. CDR1 and CDR2 from the germline V gene are SGHVS and FNYEAQ. The CDR3 DNA is TGTGCCAGCAGCTCAACCGGGACATCGAGCTCTGGAAACACCATATATTTT. Its protein product is CASSSTGTSSSGNTIYF. Complete variable domain (other parts from reference TRBV7-6 and TRBJ1-3): GAGVSQSPRYKVTKRGQDVALRCDPISGHVSLYWYRQALGQGPEFLTYFNYEAQQDKSGLPNDRFSAERPEGSISTLTIQRTEQRDSAMYRCASSSTGTSSSGNTIYFGEGSWLTVV.

This clonotype was recorded once. The chain combines TRBV9 with TRBJ2-2; TRBD1 aligns across 7 bases. With 1 base clipped from V and 0 bases from J, the junction kept 0 bases outside the gene matches. Germline V gives CDR1 SGDLS, CDR2 YYNGEE. The CDR3 is 15 residues long. The CDR3 DNA reads as TGTGCCAGCAGCGTACAGGGGGCGAACACCGGGGAGCTGTTTTTT. The encoded protein is CASSVQGANTGELFF.

This chain uses TRBV20-1 with TRBJ2-1; D uncertain. V was shortened by 0 bases and J by 10 bases, with 10 bases between the two germline ends. This CDR3 contains 12 residues. The germline V gene encodes CDR1 DFQATT and CDR2 SNEGSKA (reference sequence). The CDR3 here is CSARDESWEQFF. The CDR3 DNA reads TGCAGTGCTAGAGATGAAAGTTGGGAGCAGTTCTTC.

This chain uses TRBV12-3 or TRBV12-4 with TRBJ2-4, with D possibly matching TRBD2 (6 bases). V was cut by 2 bases and J by 6 bases, with 8 bases left in between. The CDR3 has 13 amino acids. The CDR3 coding sequence is TGTGCCAGCAGTTTATCGCGGGGAAACATTCAGTACTTC. Its protein product is CASSLSRGNIQYF.

V and J are TRBV5-4 and TRBJ1-2, with a possible D match to TRBD1 (5 bases). The germline CDR1 and CDR2 sequences are SGHNT and YYREEE (reference sequence). The CDR3 length is 14 residues. V lost 5 bases and J 1 base, leaving 12 bases between the germline ends. CDR3 region: CASRMGDRNYGYTF. The CDR3 DNA reads TGTGCCAGCAGAATGGGGGACCGTAACTATGGCTACACCTTC.

CDR3 DNA sequence: TGCGCCAGCAGCCGCCACAGGGAAACGAACACTGAAGCTTTCTTT. This sequence encodes CASSRHRETNTEAFF. The chain joins TRBV4-3 to TRBJ1-1, with D perhaps TRBD1 (6 bases). V was clipped by 4 bases and J by 1 base, with 13 bases between them. Germline V gene data show CDR1 as LGHNA and CDR2 as YSLEER. This CDR3 comprises 15 residues.

This clonotype showed up many times. The chain employs TRBV7-9 and TRBJ2-2; TRBD2 agrees at 7 bases. There are 17 residues in the CDR3. Germline V gene data show CDR1 as SEHNR and CDR2 as FQNEAQ (reference sequence). Unmatched junction bases numbered 8, after V lost 2 bases and J lost 2 bases. The chain's CDR3 is CASSLRPGLVNTGELFF. CDR3 DNA: TGTGCCAGCAGCTTAAGGCCCGGACTAGTTAACACCGGGGAGCTGTTTTTT.

This clonotype was counted many times. This sequence joins TRBV12-3 or TRBV12-4 and TRBJ2-1, with D unresolved. The CDR3 spans 13 residues. V was pared by 7 bases and J by 2 bases, with 9 bases between. This CDR3 reads CASTPAPYNEQFF. As DNA, the CDR3 is TGTGCCAGCACCCCAGCGCCCTACAATGAGCAGTTCTTC.

The sample holds one count of this clonotype. The chain joins TRBV12-5 to TRBJ2-1, with D perhaps matching TRBD1 (6 bases). This CDR3 is built from 16 residues. Trimming took off 2 bases at V and 8 bases at J, with 19 bases between the two ends. Germline V gene lookup returns CDR1 LGHNT and CDR2 FRNRAP. CDR3 loop: CASGLSPGARGDEQFF. CDR3 sequence (DNA): TGTGCTAGTGGTTTGTCCCCAGGGGCAAGAGGCGATGAGCAGTTCTTC. The whole variable domain, filled in from reference TRBV12-5 and TRBJ2-1, reads DARVTQTPRHKVTEMGQEVTMRCQPILGHNTVFWYRQTMMQGLELLAYFRNRAPLDDSGMPKDRFSAEMPDATLATLKIQPSEPRDSAVYFCASGLSPGARGDEQFFGPGTRLTVL.

The chain has TRBV29-1 and TRBJ1-2, with TRBD1 matching 8 bases. This CDR3 has 13 residues. Germline V lookup: CDR1 SQVTM, CDR2 ANQGSEA. The ends lost 5 bases at V and 0 bases at J; junction bases unmatched: 2. The CDR3 sequence: CSVRTGTNYGYTF. CDR3 nucleotides: TGCAGCGTTAGGACAGGGACTAACTATGGCTACACCTTC.

This clonotype was counted a few times. V usage is TRBV12-3 or TRBV12-4 and J usage is TRBJ1-5; no reliable D call. The CDR3 totals 13 residues. With 1 base removed from V and 5 bases from J, the gap between germline ends came to 6 bases. The CDR3 here is CASSLEGYQPQHF. Written as DNA, the CDR3 is TGTGCCAGCAGTTTAGAGGGCTATCAGCCCCAGCATTTT.